The next 13 T cell receptor beta chains were all read from a single sample in a study of cytomegalovirus exposure and HLA in healthy donors. PCR amplification relied on 60 Vbeta primers (plus 13 Jbeta primers). TCRdb's copy holds only in-frame clones and misses some; the assay was immunoSEQ multiplex PCR. The sample records 180,000 or so clones, 80% being singletons. Input material: PBMCs. Receptors originate from a woman aged 45-60 years in good health and CMV-seropositive.

The chain links TRBV28 to TRBJ1-5, with D hard to call. V lost 7 bases and J 5 bases, leaving 21 bases between the germline ends. CDR1 and CDR2 from the germline V gene are MDHEN and SYDVKM. This CDR3 region has 16 residues. CDR3 loop: CASISVLSQVYQPQHF. CDR3 nucleotides: TGTGCCAGCATATCTGTTCTTAGTCAGGTTTATCAGCCCCAGCATTTT.

In this sample, this clone turned up a few times. The CDR3 region has the DNA TGCGCCAGCAGTCGACTAGCGGGGGTCACCGGGGAGCTGTTTTTT. This sequence encodes CASSRLAGVTGELFF. The chain links TRBV4-1 to TRBJ2-2, with 12 bases fitting TRBD2. The CDR3 has 15 residues. The J segment lost 4 bases and the V segment lost 6 bases, leaving 3 bases of the junction unmatched. CDR1 and CDR2 from the germline V gene are MGHRA and YSYEKL.

CDR3 nucleotides: TGTGCCAGCAGACGGGACTACCAGGGGGATACGCAGTATTTT. This gives the protein CASRRDYQGDTQYF. The V gene is TRBV5-4, the J gene TRBJ2-3, with D possibly TRBD2 on 7 matching bases. The CDR3 length is 14 residues. V gave up 5 bases and J gave up 6 bases, with 16 bases separating them. Germline CDR1 SGHNT, CDR2 YYREEE (reference sequence).

The chain has TRBV11-2 and TRBJ1-4; no reliable D call. Looked up from germline, CDR1 is SGHAT and CDR2 is FQNNGV. Trimming removed 5 bases at V and 0 bases at J, with 4 bases between. CDR3 length equals 13 residues. The CDR3, as DNA: TGTGCCAGCAGCCCCACAACTAATGAAAAACTGTTTTTT. Amino acid sequence: CASSPTTNEKLFF.

This clone was observed a few times. This CDR3 is CAWSQPSGGFTDTQYF. CDR3 DNA sequence: TGTGCCTGGAGTCAGCCTAGCGGGGGGTTCACAGATACGCAGTATTTT. V gene TRBV30 combines with J gene TRBJ2-3; 11 positions match TRBD2. Germline V gene sequence: CDR1 GTSNPN, CDR2 SVGIG (reference sequence). V lost 2 bases and J lost 2; bases outside the gene matches: 6. The CDR3 runs to 16 residues.

This chain connects TRBV7-9 to TRBJ2-3, with no clear D. V was shortened by 5 bases and J by 6 bases, with 6 bases between the two germline ends. Germline CDR1 reads SEHNR; CDR2 reads FQNEAQ (reference sequence). The CDR3 loop spans 11 amino acids. The chain's CDR3 is CASSPLDTQYF. The CDR3 nucleotides are TGTGCCAGCAGCCCCCTCGATACGCAGTATTTT.

This clone was recorded a few times. V and J are TRBV16 and TRBJ1-3; no clear D gene. The CDR3 is made up of 14 amino acids. Trimming took 3 bases from V and 0 from J, leaving 6 bases between them. Germline loops: CDR1 KGHSY, CDR2 FQNENV. The CDR3 loop is CASSQRTSGNTIYF. The DNA for the CDR3 is TGTGCCAGCAGCCAGCGCACCTCTGGAAACACCATATATTTT.

This clone was picked up a small number of times. The chain links TRBV11-1 to TRBJ2-1; 10 bases agree with TRBD2. Germline CDR1 reads SGHAT; CDR2 reads FQDESV (reference sequence). The CDR3 has 19 amino acids. The ends lost 5 bases at V and 0 bases at J; junction bases unmatched: 13. Here the CDR3 DNA reads TGTGCCAGCAGCCTTAGCGGGGGGATCCTCTTTAGCTCCTACAATGAGCAGTTCTTC. It specifies CASSLSGGILFSSYNEQFF.

J is TRBJ2-1 and V is TRBV11-2, with 10 bases matching TRBD2. The CDR3 totals 14 residues. Germline V lookup: CDR1 SGHAT, CDR2 FQNNGV. The V segment lost 5 bases and the J segment 7 bases; nucleotides outside the gene matches: 5. Written as DNA, the CDR3 is TGTGCCAGCAGCCCCGGGACTAGCGCAAATGAGCAGTTCTTC. This translates into CASSPGTSANEQFF.

This CDR3 is CASSAQGNTEAFF. The CDR3, as DNA: TGTGCCAGCAGTGCCCAGGGGAACACTGAAGCTTTCTTT. The chain recombines TRBV6-1 with TRBJ1-1, with D possibly being TRBD1 (5 bases). Germline V gene sequence: CDR1 MNHNS, CDR2 SASEGT. V dropped 4 bases and J dropped 1 base, with 7 bases sitting between them. The length of the CDR3 is 13 residues.

The chain links TRBV30 to TRBJ1-1; a weak D match, TRBD1 (5 bases). The CDR3 is 14 residues long. From germline, CDR1 is GTSNPN and CDR2 SVGIG (reference sequence). Trimming cost V 3 bases and J 2 bases, with 13 bases left between them. The CDR3 here is CAWRSVGGNTEAFF. In DNA form, the CDR3 reads TGTGCCTGGAGGTCGGTCGGGGGAAACACTGAAGCTTTCTTT.

The gene calls are TRBV6-6 and TRBJ2-7; TRBD2 might be the D (9 bases). V was cut by 4 bases and J by 5 bases, with 21 bases left in between. Per the germline V gene, CDR1 is MNHNY and CDR2 is SVGAGI (reference sequence). CDR3 length: 16 amino acids. CDR3 sequence: CASSSTGAGGPHEQYF. CDR3 DNA sequence: TGTGCCAGCAGTTCGACAGGGGCGGGAGGGCCCCACGAGCAGTACTTC.

The rearrangement joins TRBV21-1 to TRBJ1-2; the listed D gene, TRBD1, was not tested against the DNA. TRBV21-1 is listed as a pseudogene. This CDR3 is built from 15 residues. The CDR3 coding sequence is TGTGCCAGCAGCAACGGACACCCCAGAAATTGTGGCTACACCTTC. This gives the protein CASSNGHPRNCGYTF.